These 11 T cell receptor beta chains came from one sample sequenced in a study of T-cell memory formation after mild COVID-19. TCRdb re-called the 5' RACE reads with MiXCR, one entry per CDR3 protein. The table records approximately 48,000 distinct CDR3 sequences, 5.5% to 7.5% of them present only once. The specimen sequenced was PBMCs or a T cell subset sorted from them (not recorded which). The receptors were gathered from a man younger than 35 who had mild COVID-19 (a few samples of this study predate the infection). Cell type and time point are not known.

The V call is TRBV2, the J call TRBJ2-7, with 9 bases fitting TRBD1. There are 14 residues in the CDR3. The germline CDR1 and CDR2 sequences are SNHLY and FYNNEI. V lost 6 bases to trimming and J lost 8 bases; unmatched junction nucleotides: 11. This chain's CDR3 is CASSAGTGTTKQYF. CDR3 DNA: TGTGCCAGCAGCGCCGGGACAGGGACTACGAAGCAGTACTTC.

As concerns this clonotype: The junction does not match germline at one end; this may be a read error. The rearrangement uses TRBV6-6 and TRBJ2-7, with 10 bases matching TRBD2. Germline V gene sequence: CDR1 MNHNY, CDR2 SVGAGI (reference sequence). The CDR3 has 16 amino acids. The CDR3 nucleotides are TGTGCCAGCAGTGACTCAGCGGGGGGGAGCTCCTACGAGCAGTACTTC. Translating gives CASSDSAGGSSYEQYF.

This clonotype occurred a few times. This sequence joins TRBV14 and TRBJ1-2; D remains unclear. V was cut by 0 bases and J by 5 bases, with 7 bases left in between. The V gene's germline CDR1 is SGHDN and CDR2 FVKESK. The CDR3 has 13 amino acids. In nucleotides, the CDR3 is TGTGCCAGCAGCCAAGACCAGTCATATGGCTACACCTTC. This codes for CASSQDQSYGYTF.

The rearrangement links TRBV7-2 to TRBJ1-6; TRBD1 matches at 8 bases. Germline CDR1 is SGHTA and CDR2 is FQGNSA. The CDR3 sequence is 15 residues long. Unmatched junction bases numbered 10, after V lost 5 bases and J lost 10 bases. CDR3 sequence reads: CASSGGGQGRSPLHF. The CDR3 DNA reads as TGTGCCAGCAGCGGGGGCGGACAGGGCAGATCACCCCTCCACTTT. The entire variable domain, with the rest obtained from reference TRBV7-2 and TRBJ1-6, is as follows: GAGVSQSPSNKVTEKGKDVELRCDPISGHTALYWYRQSLGQGLEFLIYFQGNSAPDKSGLPSDRFSAERTGGSVSTLTIQRTQQEDSAVYLCASSGGGQGRSPLHFGNGTRLTVT.

The chain recombines TRBV27 with TRBJ2-7; 9 nucleotides agree with TRBD1. The CDR3 is made up of 15 amino acids. The junction had 6 bases not matched to a gene; V was cut back by 3 bases and J by 3 bases. Germline V gene sequence: CDR1 MNHEY, CDR2 SMNVEV (reference sequence). The CDR3 region is CASSFVQGADYEQYV. The DNA for the CDR3 is TGTGCCAGCAGTTTTGTACAGGGGGCCGACTACGAGCAGTACGTC.

In its sample, this clonotype was seen a few times. The chain carries TRBV6-6 and TRBJ2-1; a possible D gene is TRBD2 (5 bases). The CDR3 is 15 amino acids. The germline V and J ends were trimmed by 5 bases and 10 bases, with 21 bases remaining between them. CDR1 MNHNY and CDR2 SVGAGI come from the germline V gene (reference sequence). The CDR3, as DNA: TGTGCCAGCAGTCGTGACTTGGAGGCCGTCGCGGAGCAGTTCTTC. Its protein product is CASSRDLEAVAEQFF.

This clonotype was found many times. This chain connects TRBV29-1 to TRBJ1-5; 8 bases match TRBD1. This CDR3 region has 12 residues. Germline values: CDR1 SQVTM, CDR2 ANQGSEA. CDR3 region: CRTGVRDQPQHF. CDR3 DNA sequence: TGCAGGACAGGGGTACGGGATCAGCCCCAGCATTTT.

This chain joins TRBV5-1 and TRBJ1-1; D is uncertain. V was trimmed by 4 bases and J by 2 bases, leaving 15 bases between them. This CDR3 is 15 amino acids long. Germline V gene data show CDR1 as SGHRS and CDR2 as YFSETQ. CDR3 amino acids: CASSNGRGRNTEAFF. Here the CDR3 DNA reads TGCGCCAGCAGCAACGGACGTGGCCGTAACACTGAAGCTTTCTTT.

This clonotype occurred a few times. J is TRBJ2-3 and V is TRBV20-1; 9 positions match TRBD2. Germline loops: CDR1 DFQATT, CDR2 SNEGSKA (reference sequence). The CDR3 is 16 residues long. The ends lost 1 base at V and 5 bases at J; junction bases unmatched: 10. The chain's CDR3 is CSARVGGSGGVDTQYF. As DNA, the CDR3 is TGCAGTGCTAGAGTTGGAGGTAGCGGGGGAGTAGATACGCAGTATTTT.

This clonotype was observed a few times. The rearrangement uses TRBV29-1 and TRBJ1-2; unclear D gene. V lost 3 bases to trimming and J lost 5 bases, with 10 bases between them. Germline V gene sequence: CDR1 SQVTM, CDR2 ANQGSEA. The length of the CDR3 is 12 residues. The CDR3 is CSVDFAEYGYTF. In DNA, the CDR3 is TGCAGCGTTGACTTTGCAGAATATGGCTACACCTTC. Full variable domain (missing parts from reference TRBV29-1 and TRBJ1-2): SAVISQKPSRDICQRGTSLTIQCQVDSQVTMMFWYRQQPGQSLTLIATANQGSEATYESGFVIDKFPISRPNLTFSTLTVSNMSPEDSSIYLCSVDFAEYGYTFGSGTRLTVV.

The gene calls are TRBV11-1 and TRBJ2-7, with unresolved D. V was shortened by 5 bases and J by 0 bases, with 8 bases between the two germline ends. CDR1 and CDR2 (germline): SGHAT, FQDESV (reference sequence). There are 13 residues in the CDR3. CDR3: CASSRDVSYEQYV. The CDR3 DNA reads as TGTGCCAGCAGCCGTGACGTCTCCTACGAGCAGTACGTC.